Here is one TCR beta chain with its context. Its antigen is currently unknown. Every one of the donors was a Caucasian adult that lived in Nashville, Tennessee. The data originate from a study of shared clonotypes between healthy human individuals. The CDR3 is 17 amino acids. With 3 bases clipped from V and 5 bases from J, the junction kept 12 bases outside the gene matches. CDR1 and CDR2 from the germline V gene are SGDLS and YYNGEE. Data came from immunoSEQ multiplex PCR; TCRdb stores just in-frame clones and leaves some out. The table shows fewer than 2.5 million clones, with roughly 93% occurring only once. Study-level points and caveats: A handful of donors had around 5% of their naive CD4 clonotypes in common. Memory subsets generally showed lower estimated richness than naive subsets. Rarefaction showed sorted-subset sequencing was incomplete despite large depth.

The J gene is TRBJ2-1, the V gene TRBV9, with 9 positions matching TRBD2. Source material: naive CD4+ T cells from PBMCs. Regarding subset: CD45RA+ positively selected. The sequence derives from a man between 18 and 29 years old in good health. Some clones in this sample may be carry-over from other donors' samples. Here the CDR3 reads CASSGGAGTSSNNEQFF. The CDR3 nucleotides are TGTGCCAGCAGCGGCGGAGCCGGGACTAGCAGTAACAATGAGCAGTTCTTC.